This T cell receptor beta chain came from a study of technical replicates of blood from several donors. Germline CDR1 LGHNA, CDR2 YNFKEQ. The V segment lost 11 bases and the J segment 1 base; nucleotides outside the gene matches: 4. The CDR3 runs 13 residues. Sequencing used immunoSEQ multiplex PCR; TCRdb keeps in-frame clones, though not all of them. The data show about 59,000 clones, with about 94% seen just once and approximately 4% held by the top ten. Sequencing was done on a sample of PBMCs. This chain connects TRBV4-2 to TRBJ2-2; the match to TRBD1 covers 7 bases. This clonotype originated in a human donor in good health. Some clones in this sample may be carry-over from other donors' samples. The CDR3 reads CASGTENTGELFF. For the CDR3, the DNA is TGTGCCTCCGGGACAGAGAACACCGGGGAGCTGTTTTTT.